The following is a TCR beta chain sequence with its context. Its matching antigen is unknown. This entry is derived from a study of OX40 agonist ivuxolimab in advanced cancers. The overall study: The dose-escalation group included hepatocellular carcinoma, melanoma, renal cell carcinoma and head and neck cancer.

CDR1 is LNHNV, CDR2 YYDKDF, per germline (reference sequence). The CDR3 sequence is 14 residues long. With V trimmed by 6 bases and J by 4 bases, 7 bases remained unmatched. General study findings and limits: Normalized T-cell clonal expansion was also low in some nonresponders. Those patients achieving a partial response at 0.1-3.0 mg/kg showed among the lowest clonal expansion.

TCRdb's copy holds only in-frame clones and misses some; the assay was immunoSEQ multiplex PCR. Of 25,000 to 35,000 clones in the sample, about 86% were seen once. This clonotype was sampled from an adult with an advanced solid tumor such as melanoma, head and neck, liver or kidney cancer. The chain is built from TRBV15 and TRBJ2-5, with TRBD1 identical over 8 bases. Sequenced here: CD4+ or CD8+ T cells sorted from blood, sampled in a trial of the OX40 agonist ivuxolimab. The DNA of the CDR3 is TGTGCCACCAGTTTGGACAGGGAGGTAGAGACCCAGTACTTC. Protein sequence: CATSLDREVETQYF.